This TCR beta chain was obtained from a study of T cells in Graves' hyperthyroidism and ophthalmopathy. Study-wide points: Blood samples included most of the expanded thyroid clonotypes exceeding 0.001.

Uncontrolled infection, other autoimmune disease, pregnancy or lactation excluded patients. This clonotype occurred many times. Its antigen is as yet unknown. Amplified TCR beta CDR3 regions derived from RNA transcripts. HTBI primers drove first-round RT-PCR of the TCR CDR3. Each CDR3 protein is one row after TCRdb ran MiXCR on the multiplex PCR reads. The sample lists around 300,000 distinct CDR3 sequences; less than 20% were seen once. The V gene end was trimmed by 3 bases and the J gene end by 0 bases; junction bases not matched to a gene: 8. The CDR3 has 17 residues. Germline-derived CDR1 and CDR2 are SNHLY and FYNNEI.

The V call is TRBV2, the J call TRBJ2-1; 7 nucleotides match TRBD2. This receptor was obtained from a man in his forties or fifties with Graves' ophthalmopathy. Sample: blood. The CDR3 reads CASSEIAGRSSYNEQFF. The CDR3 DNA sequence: TGTGCCAGCAGTGAGATAGCGGGTCGGAGCTCCTACAATGAGCAGTTCTTC.